This paragraph covers one T cell receptor beta chain sequence. Its antigen remains unidentified. Histologic diagnosis was independently verified by two lung pathologists. The data were obtained in a study of immune evolution from preneoplasia to lung adenocarcinoma. Sequencing was performed with immunoSEQ multiplex PCR; in TCRdb, only in-frame clones are kept and a portion is missing. Among about 6,300 clones, approximately 76% were seen once, and the ten largest hold approximately 12%. Study-wide points: Normal lung had highest clonality; later lesions appeared denser, more diverse.

Trimming took 5 bases from V and 5 from J; bases not matched to a gene: 14. CDR3 length equals 16 residues. Germline CDR1 SEHNR, CDR2 FQNEAQ (reference sequence). The chain joins TRBV7-9 to TRBJ2-5; the match to TRBD2 covers 7 bases. Sequenced input: FFPE minimally invasive lung adenocarcinoma tissue. This TCR derives from a person between 65 and 79 years old with lung adenocarcinoma. The CDR3 reads CASSTKTGRERETQYF. The CDR3 nucleotides are TGTGCCAGCAGCACAAAAACGGGGAGGGAAAGGGAGACCCAGTACTTC.